A selection of T cell receptor beta chains follows, all from one sample in a study of shared clonotypes between healthy human individuals. Sequencing was performed with immunoSEQ multiplex PCR; in TCRdb, only in-frame clones are kept and a portion is missing. The sample has 1.5 million to 2.5 million clones, approximately 95% seen once. Sample: naive CD8+ T cells sorted from blood. These receptors originate from a man younger than 35 in good health. Both conserved end residues are part of each CDR3. D genes are given only for firm matches. Clone size, where shown, is once, few, many, or a class for clones that have expanded.

v_call,clone_size,j_call,d_call,cdr3_aa,cdr3_nt
TRBV27,NA,TRBJ2-7,NA,CASSLSGGLYEQYF,TGTGCCAGCAGTTTATCAGGGGGACTCTACGAGCAGTACTTC
TRBV7-6,few,TRBJ2-7,NA,CASSIGTFYEQYF,TGTGCCAGCAGCATCGGGACTTTCTACGAGCAGTACTTC
TRBV7-2,NA,TRBJ2-7,TRBD1,CASSLEGQGVEQYF,TGTGCCAGCAGCTTAGAAGGACAGGGGGTCGAGCAGTACTTC
TRBV7-9,NA,TRBJ2-7,NA,CASSPSETYEQYF,TGTGCCAGCAGCCCCTCGGAGACCTACGAGCAGTACTTC
TRBV2,NA,TRBJ1-5,NA,CASSPGTAGNQPQHF,TGTGCCAGCTCCCCAGGGACCGCTGGCAATCAGCCCCAGCATTTT
TRBV4-1,NA,TRBJ2-7,TRBD1,CASSQTGGYEQYF,TGCGCCAGCAGCCAAACAGGGGGCTACGAGCAGTACTTC
TRBV11-2,NA,TRBJ2-7,NA,CASSLAHSEGGAYEQYF,TGTGCCAGCAGCTTGGCCCATTCGGAGGGGGGGGCCTACGAGCAGTACTTC
TRBV2,NA,TRBJ2-5,NA,CASLEGGERETQYF,TGTGCCAGCCTCGAGGGGGGTGAGAGGGAGACCCAGTACTTC
TRBV7-9,NA,TRBJ2-2,NA,CASSPLPPNTGELFF,TGTGCCAGCAGCCCCTTACCCCCGAACACCGGGGAGCTGTTTTTT
TRBV4-1,NA,TRBJ2-3,NA,CASSQVRGADTQYF,TGCGCCAGCAGCCAAGTGCGGGGCGCAGATACGCAGTATTTT
TRBV19,NA,TRBJ1-5,NA,CASSISEGPNQPQHF,TGTGCCAGTAGTATCTCGGAGGGACCTAATCAGCCCCAGCATTTT
TRBV6-6,once,TRBJ1-1,TRBD1,CASIGQGAKSDTEAFF,TGTGCCAGCATCGGACAGGGGGCTAAGAGCGACACTGAAGCTTTCTTT
TRBV6-5,NA,TRBJ2-1,NA,CASSYGIGGEQFF,TGTGCCAGCAGTTACGGTATAGGGGGTGAGCAGTTCTTC
TRBV4-2,few,TRBJ2-7,NA,CASSPYRGYEQYF,TGTGCCAGCAGCCCCTATAGGGGATACGAGCAGTACTTC
TRBV7-9,NA,TRBJ2-7,NA,CASSLGQLAPSYEQYF,TGTGCCAGCAGCCTTGGACAACTTGCTCCCAGTTACGAGCAGTACTTC
TRBV2,NA,TRBJ2-1,TRBD2,CASSGGTPGLAGESSYNEQFF,TGTGCCAGCAGTGGGGGGACCCCGGGACTAGCGGGGGAGAGCTCCTACAATGAGCAGTTCTTC
TRBV6-6,NA,TRBJ2-7,NA,CASSPNFYEQYF,TGTGCCAGCAGCCCCAATTTCTACGAGCAGTACTTC
TRBV6-6,once,TRBJ1-4,NA,CASSYSSRNEKLFF,TGTGCCAGCAGTTACTCGTCGCGTAATGAAAAACTGTTTTTT
TRBV7-9,NA,TRBJ2-1,NA,CASTPGSYNEQFF,TGTGCCAGCACCCCCGGGTCCTACAATGAGCAGTTCTTC
TRBV30,NA,TRBJ1-4,NA,CAWSVVEKLFF,TGTGCCTGGAGCGTGGTCGAAAAACTGTTTTTT
TRBV6-5,NA,TRBJ2-7,NA,CASSLGIVGHEQYF,TGTGCCAGCAGTTTAGGTATCGTGGGCCACGAGCAGTACTTC
TRBV4-1,NA,TRBJ2-5,NA,CASSQSRRGGLETQYF,TGCGCCAGCAGCCAATCACGAAGGGGGGGGCTGGAGACCCAGTACTTC
TRBV25-1,once,TRBJ1-4,NA,CASSPRGGPGELFF,TGTGCCAGCAGTCCTAGGGGGGGACCCGGGGAACTGTTTTTT
TRBV7-3,NA,TRBJ1-5,NA,CASNRALLSNQPQHF,TGTGCCAGCAACCGGGCCCTCCTTAGCAATCAGCCCCAGCATTTT
TRBV30,NA,TRBJ2-3,NA,CAWNPDFNRADTQYF,TGTGCCTGGAACCCCGACTTTAACCGGGCAGATACGCAGTATTTT
TRBV6-5,NA,TRBJ2-3,TRBD1,CASSKQGSTDTQYF,TGTGCCAGCAGTAAACAGGGGAGCACAGATACGCAGTATTTT
TRBV9,NA,TRBJ1-5,TRBD1,CASSGTGNQPQHF,TGTGCCAGCAGCGGGACAGGGAATCAGCCCCAGCATTTT
TRBV27,NA,TRBJ2-7,NA,CASSLKGDILYEQYF,TGTGCCAGCAGTTTAAAGGGGGACATCCTCTACGAGCAGTACTTC
TRBV19,few,TRBJ2-4,NA,CASSIRGAKNIQYF,TGTGCCAGTAGTATAAGGGGAGCCAAAAACATTCAGTACTTC
TRBV30,NA,TRBJ2-1,TRBD2,CAWSLREDEREFDEQFF,TGTGCCTGGAGTTTAAGGGAGGACGAGCGGGAGTTCGATGAGCAGTTCTTC
TRBV9,few,TRBJ1-1,NA,CASSVGRGTEAFF,TGTGCCAGCAGCGTAGGTAGGGGTACTGAAGCTTTCTTT
TRBV13,NA,TRBJ2-3,TRBD2,CASSFRGLAGGPWTDTQYF,TGTGCCAGCAGCTTCCGGGGACTAGCGGGAGGGCCTTGGACAGATACGCAGTATTTT
TRBV5-1,NA,TRBJ2-7,NA,CASSLGNNYEQYF,TGCGCCAGCAGCTTGGGGAACAACTACGAGCAGTACTTC
TRBV7-6,NA,TRBJ2-5,NA,CASSSATTVRETQYF,TGTGCCAGCAGCTCAGCAACGACAGTCCGGGAGACCCAGTACTTC
TRBV11-2,NA,TRBJ2-3,TRBD2,CASSLVLAGGPWTDTQYF,TGTGCCAGCAGCTTAGTTCTAGCGGGGGGGCCTTGGACAGATACGCAGTATTTT